Included here is one T cell receptor beta chain sequence, with context. The target antigen is unknown. The study ran its PCR with 60 Vbeta and 13 Jbeta primers. Some clones are missing from TCRdb's copy, which holds only in-frame ones; the method was immunoSEQ multiplex PCR. This repertoire includes approximately 110,000 clones. Germline V gives CDR1 ENHRY, CDR2 SYGVKD. The CDR3 is made up of 15 amino acids. V lost 6 bases to trimming and J lost 5 bases; unmatched junction nucleotides: 7. The data originate from a study of cytomegalovirus exposure and HLA in healthy donors. The study's findings and limits: Later on, an analysis showed TCR association rates differing by HLA locus, with DRB1 the most and HLA-C the fewest. Researchers counted some 150 TCR beta chains as cytomegalovirus-associated.

Material: PBMCs. The chain employs TRBV10-3 and TRBJ2-3; 11 bases align to TRBD2. This clonotype was sampled from a man aged 18 to 30 in good health and CMV-seronegative. The DNA for the CDR3 is TGTGCCATCAGCAGACTAGCGGGAATCTTAGATACGCAGTATTTT. Translated, it gives CAISRLAGILDTQYF.